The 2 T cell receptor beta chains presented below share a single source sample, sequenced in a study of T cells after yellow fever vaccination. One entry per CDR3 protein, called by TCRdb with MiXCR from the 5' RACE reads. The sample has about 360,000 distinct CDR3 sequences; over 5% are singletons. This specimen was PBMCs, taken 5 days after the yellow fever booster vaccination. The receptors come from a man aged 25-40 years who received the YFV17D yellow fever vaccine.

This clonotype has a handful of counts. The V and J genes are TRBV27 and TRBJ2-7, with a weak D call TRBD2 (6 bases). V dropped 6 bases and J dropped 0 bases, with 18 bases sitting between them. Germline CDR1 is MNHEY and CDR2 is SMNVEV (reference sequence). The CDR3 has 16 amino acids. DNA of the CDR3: TGTGCCAGCAGCTCTTCGCTTGCGGGAAGCTCCTACGAGCAGTACTTC. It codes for CASSSSLAGSSYEQYF.

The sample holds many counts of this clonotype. The CDR3 DNA follows: TGCAGCGTTGAGCGGGAGGCTGGCAATGAGCAGTTCTTC. Protein: CSVEREAGNEQFF. The rearrangement uses TRBV29-1 and TRBJ2-1; 8 bases are a match to TRBD2. The germline gives CDR1 SQVTM, CDR2 ANQGSEA. V lost 3 bases to trimming and J lost 6 bases; unmatched junction nucleotides: 4. The length of the CDR3 is 13 residues.